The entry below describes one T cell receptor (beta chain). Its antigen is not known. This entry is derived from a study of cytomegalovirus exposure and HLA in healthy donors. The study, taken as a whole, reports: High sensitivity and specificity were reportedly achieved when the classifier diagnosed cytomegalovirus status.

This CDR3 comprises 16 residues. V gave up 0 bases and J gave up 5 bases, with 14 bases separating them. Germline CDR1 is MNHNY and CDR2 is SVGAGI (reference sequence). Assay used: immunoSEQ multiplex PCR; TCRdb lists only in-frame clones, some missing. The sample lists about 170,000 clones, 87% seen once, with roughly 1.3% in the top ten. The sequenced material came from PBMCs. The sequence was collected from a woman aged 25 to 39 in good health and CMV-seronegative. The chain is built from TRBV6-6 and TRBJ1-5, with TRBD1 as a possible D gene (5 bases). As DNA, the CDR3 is TGTGCCAGCAGTTACTCAGGGGCTCGTCTAGATCAGCCCCAGCATTTT. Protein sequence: CASSYSGARLDQPQHF.